The text below deals with one TCR beta chain. The protocol was immunoSEQ multiplex PCR, while the TCRdb copy is restricted to in-frame clones and leaves out a portion. The table shows more than 90,000 clones, with about 94% occurring only once. The V end was cut by 1 base, the J end by 1 base, with 7 bases between. The CDR3 covers 14 residues. Germline V gene lookup returns CDR1 PRHDT and CDR2 FYEKMQ (reference sequence). This record belongs to a study of technical replicates of blood from several donors. Material for sequencing was T cells isolated from PBMCs. The sequence came from a human donor in good health. The chain carries TRBV13 and TRBJ1-1; D not certain. The CDR3 sequence: CASSLEQRNTEAFF. The CDR3 nucleotides read TGTGCCAGCAGCTTAGAACAGAGGAACACTGAAGCTTTCTTT.